This TCR beta chain was sequenced for a study of T-cell reconstitution after alpha-beta-depleted transplantation in children. Points from the study as a whole: Surviving recipient T cells and thymic progenitors produced the high day-60 TCRbeta diversity seen in some patients.

Preparation of the TCRbeta library used unique molecular identifiers. Via MiXCR, TCRdb re-called the PCR reads, giving one row per CDR3 protein. Here the sample spans 550,000 to 600,000 distinct CDR3 sequences, 20% to 25% being singletons. This clonotype has just a few counts. Antigen unknown. V was trimmed by 3 bases and J by 2 bases, leaving 11 bases between them. The CDR3 has 14 residues. Per germline, CDR1 DFQATT and CDR2 SNEGSKA (reference sequence). The sequence came from a boy in the first two years of life who had a stem cell transplant for acute myeloid leukemia, so the T cells may come from the graft donor. The genes are TRBV20-1 and TRBJ2-1; TRBD2 is a possible D gene (6 bases). Here the sequenced sample was PBMCs, mostly from graft donor cells, taken 360 days after TCRalphabeta/CD19-depleted stem cell transplant. CDR3 sequence: CSARLTGAYNEQFF. CDR3 nucleotides: TGCAGTGCTAGGTTAACGGGGGCCTACAATGAGCAGTTCTTC.